This T cell receptor beta chain was identified during a study of blood T cell repertoires in COVID-19. Some clones are missing from TCRdb's copy, which holds only in-frame ones; the method was immunoSEQ multiplex PCR. The sample has around 370,000 clones, about 90% seen once. The CDR3 extends over 16 amino acids. The trim removed 4 bases at V and 0 bases at J, leaving 5 bases unmatched. Germline V gene data show CDR1 as MNHEY and CDR2 as SVGAGI. This clone was counted a single time. The material sequenced was peripheral blood. The rearrangement links TRBV6-5 to TRBJ1-1; 10 bases align to TRBD1. This receptor was obtained from a woman aged 70-85 years with COVID-19, enrolled during active disease. This CDR3 is CASSWGQGIMNTEAFF. The CDR3 DNA sequence: TGTGCCAGCAGTTGGGGACAGGGGATAATGAACACTGAAGCTTTCTTT.